Listed below are T cell receptor beta chains from one sample, sequenced in a study of PD-1 blockade in classical Hodgkin lymphoma. Generated by immunoSEQ multiplex PCR, the TCRdb table keeps only in-frame clones and is missing some. The sample includes about 90,000 clones, approximately 91% of them seen just once. The source was peripheral blood mononuclear cells (PBMCs), collected before the second cycle of nivolumab. These receptors all come from a human donor with classical Hodgkin lymphoma. CDR3s include the opening cysteine and the closing phenylalanine or tryptophan.

v_call: TRBV28; j_call: TRBJ2-7; cdr3_aa: CASSLFSGGDEQYF
v_call: TRBV30; j_call: TRBJ2-1; cdr3_aa: CAWSATWTSSYNEQFF
v_call: TRBV7-9; j_call: TRBJ1-5; cdr3_aa: CASGVDHQPQHF
v_call: TRBV30; j_call: TRBJ1-4; cdr3_aa: CAWSGQNEKLFF
v_call: TRBV6-1; j_call: TRBJ2-1; cdr3_aa: CASSEARLAGGEQFF
v_call: TRBV11-2; j_call: TRBJ1-2; cdr3_aa: CASSLWTGIRYGYTF
v_call: TRBV9; j_call: TRBJ2-7; cdr3_aa: CASSVVGTSHTWYF
v_call: TRBV10-1; j_call: TRBJ2-5; cdr3_aa: CASSEGVGPQETQYF
v_call: TRBV10-2; j_call: TRBJ1-5; cdr3_aa: CASSQGNSNQPQHF
v_call: TRBV7-2; j_call: TRBJ2-2; cdr3_aa: CATFGLAVNTGELFF
v_call: TRBV4-2; j_call: TRBJ2-1; cdr3_aa: CASSQGGLRTSGIRNEQFF
v_call: TRBV30; j_call: TRBJ1-6; cdr3_aa: CAWSKGQDNSPLHF
v_call: TRBV4-1; j_call: TRBJ1-1; cdr3_aa: CASSARGNTEAFF